This TCR beta chain appears in the sequencing data of a study of blood T cell repertoires in COVID-19. Germline V CDR1 and CDR2: LGHDT, YNNKEL (reference sequence). V gave up 0 bases and J gave up 3 bases; unmatched junction bases: 7. The CDR3 consists of 16 residues. Only a few counts were recorded for this clone. Original data processing: Amplified reference gene primers provided the basis for estimating nucleated cell counts. Clones were sequenced by immunoSEQ multiplex PCR, and TCRdb holds only the in-frame ones, with some missing. V and J calls plus clone size are reproduced from that table; the DNA served to infer D and trimming. The sample records around 71,000 clones, roughly 84% being singletons.

This sequence originates from a man younger than 40 with COVID-19, enrolled during active disease. The rearrangement joins TRBV3-1 (or the pseudogene TRBV3-2) to TRBJ2-7, with 8 bases aligning to TRBD2. The sample taken for sequencing was peripheral blood. The CDR3 region has the DNA TGTGCCAGCAGCCAAGATCTAGTAGCGGGATACTACGAGCAGTACTTC. It codes for CASSQDLVAGYYEQYF.